This paragraph covers one T cell receptor beta chain sequence. Its antigen is not known. Resections that were taken during corrective heart surgery supplied the thymus tissue. The table came from immunoSEQ multiplex PCR; TCRdb's copy has only in-frame clones and leaves some out. Seen here are about 78,000 clones, approximately 96% observed once, and the top ten hold roughly 0.031%. The data were obtained in a study of human thymus T cells. Findings and limits, study-wide: Seemingly biased V and J gene usage marked thymic and blood repertoires. Related research examined unrelated individuals and reported that their thymic repertoires overlapped highly.

The sequenced sample consisted of thymus tissue. The receptor comes from a boy younger than two with a congenital heart defect but otherwise immunologically healthy.

The CDR3 DNA reads as TGTGCCAGCAGTGCCATCATCCGGACAGGCCTGCTAAAACTGTTTTTT. Translation gives CASSAIIRTGLLKLFF. The rearrangement links TRBV27 to TRBJ1-4, with TRBD1 matching 7 bases. Trimming took 5 bases from V and 10 from J; bases not matched to a gene: 16. Germline V gives CDR1 MNHEY, CDR2 SMNVEV (reference sequence). This CDR3 contains 16 residues.